This T cell receptor beta chain was obtained from a study of blood T cell repertoires in COVID-19. Study at large: The study drew acute and convalescent COVID-19 samples from the United States, Italy and Spain. T cells, B-cell-depleted T cells, or PBMCs provided the cDNA or gDNA that served as material.

In the study's own analysis: Estimates of nucleated cell counts were drawn from the amplification of reference gene primers. Using immunoSEQ multiplex PCR, the repertoire was profiled, and TCRdb retains in-frame clones only, with some absent. D and trimming were read from the DNA, whereas the V and J calls and clone size are those reported in that table. The table shows approximately 190,000 clones, with around 84% occurring only once. The sample was peripheral blood. This TCR derives from a man under 40 with active or convalescent COVID-19.

As DNA, the CDR3 is TGCGCCAGCAGCTTGGAAAGCGGGAGCTTACTTAGATACGAGCAGTACTTC. This translates into CASSLESGSLLRYEQYF. V is TRBV5-1 and J is TRBJ2-7; 8 bases match TRBD2. Germline V lookup: CDR1 SGHRS, CDR2 YFSETQ. The trim removed 0 bases at V and 4 bases at J, leaving 12 bases unmatched. The CDR3 extends over 17 amino acids.